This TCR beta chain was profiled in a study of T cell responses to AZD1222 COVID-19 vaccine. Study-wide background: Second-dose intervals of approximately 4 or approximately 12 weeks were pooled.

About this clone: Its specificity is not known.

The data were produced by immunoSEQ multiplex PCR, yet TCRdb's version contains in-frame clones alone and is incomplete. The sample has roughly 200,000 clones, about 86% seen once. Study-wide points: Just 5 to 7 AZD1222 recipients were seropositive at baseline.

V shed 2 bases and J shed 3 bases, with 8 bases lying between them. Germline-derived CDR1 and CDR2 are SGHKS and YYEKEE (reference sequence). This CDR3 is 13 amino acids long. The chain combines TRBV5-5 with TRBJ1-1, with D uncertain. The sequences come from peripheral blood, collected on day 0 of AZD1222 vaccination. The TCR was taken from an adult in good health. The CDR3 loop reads CASSFHGDTEAFF. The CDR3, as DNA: TGTGCCAGCAGCTTTCATGGGGACACTGAAGCTTTCTTT.